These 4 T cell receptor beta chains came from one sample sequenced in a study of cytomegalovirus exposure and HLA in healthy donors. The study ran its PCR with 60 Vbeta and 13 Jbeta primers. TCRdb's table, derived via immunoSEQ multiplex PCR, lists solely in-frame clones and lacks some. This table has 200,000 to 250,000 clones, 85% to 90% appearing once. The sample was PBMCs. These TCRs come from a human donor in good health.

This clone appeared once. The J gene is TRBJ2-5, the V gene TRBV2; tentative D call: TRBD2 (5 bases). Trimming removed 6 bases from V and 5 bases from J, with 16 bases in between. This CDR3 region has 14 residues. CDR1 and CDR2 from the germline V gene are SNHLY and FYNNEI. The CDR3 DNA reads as TGTGCCAGCAGCGGACTCGAGATGAGGGAGACCCAGTACTTC. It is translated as CASSGLEMRETQYF.

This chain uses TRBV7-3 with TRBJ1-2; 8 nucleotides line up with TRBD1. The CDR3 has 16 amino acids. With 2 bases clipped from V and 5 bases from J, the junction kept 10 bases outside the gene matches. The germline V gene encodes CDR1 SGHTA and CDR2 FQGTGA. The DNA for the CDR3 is TGTGCCAGCAGCTTAGCGGCGAGCCAGGGGGCTTATGGCTACACCTTC. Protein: CASSLAASQGAYGYTF.

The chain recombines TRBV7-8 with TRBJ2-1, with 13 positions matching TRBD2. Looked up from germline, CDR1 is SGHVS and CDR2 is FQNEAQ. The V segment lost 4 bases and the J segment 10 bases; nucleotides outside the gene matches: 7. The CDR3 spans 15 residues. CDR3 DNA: TGTGCCAGCAGCTCGGGACTAGCGGGACTCCCGGAGCAGTTCTTC. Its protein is CASSSGLAGLPEQFF.

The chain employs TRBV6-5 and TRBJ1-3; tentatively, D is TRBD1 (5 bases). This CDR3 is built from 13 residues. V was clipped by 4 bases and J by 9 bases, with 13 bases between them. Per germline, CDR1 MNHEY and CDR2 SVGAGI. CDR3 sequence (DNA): TGTGCCAGCAGTTGGGGCAAGGAGAGCACCATATATTTT. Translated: CASSWGKESTIYF.